This T cell receptor (beta chain) appears in the sequencing data of a study of blood T cell repertoires in COVID-19. Study in general: Sources were T cells, B-cell-depleted T cells, or PBMCs; the material itself was cDNA or gDNA.

V lost 5 bases, J lost 2 bases, and 3 bases stayed unmatched. The germline CDR1 and CDR2 sequences are MNHEY and SVGAGI. The CDR3 is 14 residues long. Original handling: Reference gene primers were amplified, and this amplification served to estimate nucleated cell counts. Data came from immunoSEQ multiplex PCR; TCRdb stores just in-frame clones and leaves some out. V and J calls and clone size are given by that table; D and trimming were obtained from the DNA. The sample has 150,000 or so clones, roughly 81% seen once; the top ten hold about 9.4%. The chain carries TRBV6-5 and TRBJ2-5; TRBD2 agrees at 9 bases. The sample taken for sequencing was peripheral blood. This clonotype was obtained from a woman between 50 and 59 years old with active or convalescent COVID-19. Here the CDR3 DNA reads TGTGCCAGCAGTAGTAGCGGGGGACAAGAGACCCAGTACTTC. It specifies CASSSSGGQETQYF.